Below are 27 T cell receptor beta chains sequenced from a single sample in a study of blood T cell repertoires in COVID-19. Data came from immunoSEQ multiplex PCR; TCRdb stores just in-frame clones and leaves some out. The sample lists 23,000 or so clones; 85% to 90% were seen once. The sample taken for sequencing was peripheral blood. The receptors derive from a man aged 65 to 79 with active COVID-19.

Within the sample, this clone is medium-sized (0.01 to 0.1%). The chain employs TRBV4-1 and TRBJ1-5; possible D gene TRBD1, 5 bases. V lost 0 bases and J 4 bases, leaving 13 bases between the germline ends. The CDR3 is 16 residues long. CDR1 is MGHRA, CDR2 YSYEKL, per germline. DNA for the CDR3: TGCGCCAGCAGCCAAGATGGGGGGATTGGGAATCAGCCCCAGCATTTT. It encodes CASSQDGGIGNQPQHF.

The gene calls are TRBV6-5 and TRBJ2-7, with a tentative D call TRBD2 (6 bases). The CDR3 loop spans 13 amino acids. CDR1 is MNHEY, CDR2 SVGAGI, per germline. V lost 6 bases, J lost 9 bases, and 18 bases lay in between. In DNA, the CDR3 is TGTGCCAGCAGCGGGGGTTCTACTGGATGGCAGTACTTC. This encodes CASSGGSTGWQYF.

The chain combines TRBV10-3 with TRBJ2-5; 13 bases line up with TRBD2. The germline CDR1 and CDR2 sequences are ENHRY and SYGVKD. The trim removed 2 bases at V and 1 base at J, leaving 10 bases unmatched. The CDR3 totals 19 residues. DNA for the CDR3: TGTGCCATCAGTGAGAAGCGGGAACTAGCGGGAGGGTCCCAAGAGACCCAGTACTTC. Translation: CAISEKRELAGGSQETQYF.

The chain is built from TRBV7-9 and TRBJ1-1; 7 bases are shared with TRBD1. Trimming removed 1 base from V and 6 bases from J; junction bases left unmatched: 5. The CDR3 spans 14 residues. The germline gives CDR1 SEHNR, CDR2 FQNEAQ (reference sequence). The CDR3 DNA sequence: TGTGCCAGCAGCTTAGAGGGGGCAATTGCTGAAGCTTTCTTT. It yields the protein CASSLEGAIAEAFF.

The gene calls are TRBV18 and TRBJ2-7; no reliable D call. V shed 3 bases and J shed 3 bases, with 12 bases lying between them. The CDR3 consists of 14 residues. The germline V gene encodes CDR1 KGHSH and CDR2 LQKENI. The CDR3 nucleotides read TGTGCCAGCTCACCCCCCGACGCGGACTACGAGCAGTACTTC. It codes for CASSPPDADYEQYF. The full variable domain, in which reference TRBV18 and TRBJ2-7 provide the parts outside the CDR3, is NAGVMQNPRHLVRRRGQEARLRCSPMKGHSHVYWYRQLPEEGLKFMVYLQKENIIDESGMPKERFSAEFPKEGPSILRIQQVVRGDSAAYFCASSPPDADYEQYFGPGTRLTVT.

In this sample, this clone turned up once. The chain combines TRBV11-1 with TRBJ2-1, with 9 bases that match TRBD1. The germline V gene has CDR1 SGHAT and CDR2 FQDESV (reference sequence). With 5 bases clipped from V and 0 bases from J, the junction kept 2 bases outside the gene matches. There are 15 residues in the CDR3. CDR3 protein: CASSRTGDSYNEQFF. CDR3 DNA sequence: TGTGCCAGCAGCCGGACAGGGGACTCCTACAATGAGCAGTTCTTC. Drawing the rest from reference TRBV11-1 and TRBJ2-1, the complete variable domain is EAEVAQSPRYKITEKSQAVAFWCDPISGHATLYWYRQILGQGPELLVQFQDESVVDDSQLPKDRFSAERLKGVDSTLKIQPAELGDSAMYLCASSRTGDSYNEQFFGPGTRLTVL.

CDR3 residues: CASSLESIRGANYGYTF. In DNA, the CDR3 is TGCGCCAGCAGCTTGGAAAGTATAAGAGGAGCTAACTATGGCTACACCTTC. The chain has TRBV5-1 and TRBJ1-2; D call uncertain. The germline V gene has CDR1 SGHRS and CDR2 YFSETQ. The CDR3 is 17 amino acids. The V and J ends lost 0 bases and 0 bases respectively, with 15 bases between them.

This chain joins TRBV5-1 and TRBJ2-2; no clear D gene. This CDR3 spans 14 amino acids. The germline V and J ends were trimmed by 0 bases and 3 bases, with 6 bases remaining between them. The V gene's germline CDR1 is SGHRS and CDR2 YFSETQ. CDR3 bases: TGCGCCAGCAGCTTGGTAATCGACACCGGGGAGCTGTTTTTT. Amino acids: CASSLVIDTGELFF.

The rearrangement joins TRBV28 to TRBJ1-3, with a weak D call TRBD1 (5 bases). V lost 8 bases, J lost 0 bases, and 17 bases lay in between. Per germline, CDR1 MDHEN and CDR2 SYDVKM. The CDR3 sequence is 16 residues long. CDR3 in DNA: TGTGCCAGCGGTCTGGGAGGGGCCTACTCTGGAAACACCATATATTTT. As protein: CASGLGGAYSGNTIYF.

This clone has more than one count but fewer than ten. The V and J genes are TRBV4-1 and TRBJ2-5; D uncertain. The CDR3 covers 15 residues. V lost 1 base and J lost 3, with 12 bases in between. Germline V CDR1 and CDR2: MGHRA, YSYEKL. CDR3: CASSQVFIGEETQYF. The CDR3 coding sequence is TGCGCCAGCAGCCAAGTATTCATAGGAGAAGAGACCCAGTACTTC.

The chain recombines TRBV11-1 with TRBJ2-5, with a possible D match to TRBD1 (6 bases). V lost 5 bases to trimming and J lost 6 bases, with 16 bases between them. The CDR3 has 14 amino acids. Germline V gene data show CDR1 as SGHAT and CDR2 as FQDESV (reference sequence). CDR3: CASSQTGNRKTQYF. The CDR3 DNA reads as TGTGCCAGCAGCCAAACAGGGAATCGAAAGACCCAGTACTTC.

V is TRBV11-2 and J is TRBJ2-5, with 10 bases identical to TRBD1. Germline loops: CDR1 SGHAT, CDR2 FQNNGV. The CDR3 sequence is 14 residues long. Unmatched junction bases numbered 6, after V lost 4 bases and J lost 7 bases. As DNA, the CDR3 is TGTGCCAGCAGCTCGACAGGGGGCGGGTCGACCCAGTACTTC. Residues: CASSSTGGGSTQYF.

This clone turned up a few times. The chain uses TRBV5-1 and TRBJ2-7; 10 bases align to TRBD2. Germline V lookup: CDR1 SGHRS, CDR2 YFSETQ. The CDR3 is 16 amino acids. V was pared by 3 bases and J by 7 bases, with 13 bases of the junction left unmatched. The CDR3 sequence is CASSSPGTSVVREQYF. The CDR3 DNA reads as TGCGCCAGCAGCTCACCCGGGACTAGCGTGGTTAGAGAGCAGTACTTC.

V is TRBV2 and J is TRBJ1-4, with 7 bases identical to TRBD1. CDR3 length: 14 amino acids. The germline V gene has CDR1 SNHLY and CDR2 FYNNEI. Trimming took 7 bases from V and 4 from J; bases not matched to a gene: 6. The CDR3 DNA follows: TGTGCCAGCACCAGACAGGGAAATAATGAAAAACTGTTTTTT. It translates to CASTRQGNNEKLFF.

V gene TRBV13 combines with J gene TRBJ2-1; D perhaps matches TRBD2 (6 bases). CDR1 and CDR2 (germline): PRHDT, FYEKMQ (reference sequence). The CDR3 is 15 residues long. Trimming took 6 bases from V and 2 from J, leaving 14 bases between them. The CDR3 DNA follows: TGTGCCAGCAGTGCCGGGCGGACTACCTACAATGAGCAGTTCTTC. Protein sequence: CASSAGRTTYNEQFF.

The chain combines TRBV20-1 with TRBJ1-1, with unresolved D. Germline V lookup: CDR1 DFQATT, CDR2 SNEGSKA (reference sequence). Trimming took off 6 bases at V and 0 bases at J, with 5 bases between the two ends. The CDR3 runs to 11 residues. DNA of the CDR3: TGCAGTGCCAGGATGAACACTGAAGCTTTCTTT. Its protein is CSARMNTEAFF.

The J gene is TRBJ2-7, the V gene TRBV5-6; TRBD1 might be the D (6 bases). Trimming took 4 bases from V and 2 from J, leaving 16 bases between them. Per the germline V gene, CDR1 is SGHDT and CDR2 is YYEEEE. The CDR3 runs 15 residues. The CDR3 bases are TGTGCCAGCAGCGGCCCCAGGGGCTCCACCTACGAGCAGTACTTC. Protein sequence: CASSGPRGSTYEQYF.

The CDR3 loop reads CASSEGWAEKAFF. CDR3 nucleotide sequence: TGTGCCAGCAGTGAAGGGTGGGCAGAGAAAGCTTTCTTT. The chain employs TRBV2 and TRBJ1-1; D ambiguous. CDR1 is SNHLY and CDR2 is FYNNEI in the germline V gene. V lost 1 base, J lost 9 bases, and 12 bases lay in between. This CDR3 has 13 amino acids. Variable domain in full (rest from reference TRBV2 and TRBJ1-1): EPEVTQTPSHQVTQMGQEVILRCVPISNHLYFYWYRQILGQKVEFLVSFYNNEISEKSEIFDDQFSVERPDGSNFTLKIRSTKLEDSAMYFCASSEGWAEKAFFGQGTRLTVV.

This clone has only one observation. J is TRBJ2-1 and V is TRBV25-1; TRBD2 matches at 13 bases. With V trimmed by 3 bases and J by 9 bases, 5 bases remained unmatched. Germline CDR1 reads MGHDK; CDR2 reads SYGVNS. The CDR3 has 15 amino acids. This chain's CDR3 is CASSDWTSGRGEQFF. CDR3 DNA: TGTGCCAGCAGTGACTGGACTAGCGGGAGAGGTGAGCAGTTCTTC.

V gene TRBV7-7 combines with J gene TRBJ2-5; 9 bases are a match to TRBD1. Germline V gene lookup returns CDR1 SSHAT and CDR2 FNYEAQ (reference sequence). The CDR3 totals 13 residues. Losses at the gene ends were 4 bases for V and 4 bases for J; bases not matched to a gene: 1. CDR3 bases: TGTGCCAGCAGCTCGGACAGGGGAGAGACCCAGTACTTC. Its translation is CASSSDRGETQYF.

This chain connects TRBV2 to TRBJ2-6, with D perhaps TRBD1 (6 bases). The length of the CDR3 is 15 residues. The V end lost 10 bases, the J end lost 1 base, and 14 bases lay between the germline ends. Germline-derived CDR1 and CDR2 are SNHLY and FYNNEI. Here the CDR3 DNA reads TGTGCCATCCCGACAGGCGAGTCTGGGGCCAACGTCCTGACTTTC. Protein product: CAIPTGESGANVLTF.

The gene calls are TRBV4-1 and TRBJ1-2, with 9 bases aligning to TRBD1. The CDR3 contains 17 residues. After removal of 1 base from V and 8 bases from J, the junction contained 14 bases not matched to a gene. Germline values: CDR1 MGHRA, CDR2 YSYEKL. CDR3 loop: CASSQALSRQGGRGYTF. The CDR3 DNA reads TGCGCCAGCAGCCAAGCCCTTTCGCGACAGGGGGGTAGAGGCTACACCTTC.

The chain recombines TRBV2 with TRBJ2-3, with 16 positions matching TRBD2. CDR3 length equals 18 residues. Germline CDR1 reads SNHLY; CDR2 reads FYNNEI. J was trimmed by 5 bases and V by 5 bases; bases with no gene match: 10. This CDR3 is CASSSPGLAGGPGDTQYF. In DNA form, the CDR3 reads TGTGCCAGCAGTTCCCCGGGACTAGCGGGAGGGCCGGGAGATACGCAGTATTTT.

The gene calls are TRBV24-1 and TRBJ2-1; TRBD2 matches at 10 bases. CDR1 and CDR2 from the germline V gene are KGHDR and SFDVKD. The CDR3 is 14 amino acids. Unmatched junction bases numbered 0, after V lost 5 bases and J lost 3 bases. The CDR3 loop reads CATSASGSYNEQFF. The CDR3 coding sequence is TGTGCCACCAGTGCTAGCGGGAGCTACAATGAGCAGTTCTTC.

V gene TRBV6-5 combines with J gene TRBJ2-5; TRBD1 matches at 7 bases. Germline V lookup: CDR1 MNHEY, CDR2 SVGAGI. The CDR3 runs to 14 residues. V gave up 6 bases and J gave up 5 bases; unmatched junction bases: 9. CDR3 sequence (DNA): TGTGCCAGCAGCTCGACAGGGCCGCAGGAGACCCAGTACTTC. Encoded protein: CASSSTGPQETQYF.

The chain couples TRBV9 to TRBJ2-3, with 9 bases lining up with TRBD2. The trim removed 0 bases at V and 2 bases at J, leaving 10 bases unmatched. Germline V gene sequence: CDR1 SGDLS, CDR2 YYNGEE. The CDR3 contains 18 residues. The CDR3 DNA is TGTGCCAGCAGCGTAGCTAACGGACTAGCGACAGCCACAGATACGCAGTATTTT. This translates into CASSVANGLATATDTQYF. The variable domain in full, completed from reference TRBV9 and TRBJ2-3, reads DSGVTQTPKHLITATGQRVTLRCSPRSGDLSVYWYQQSLDQGLQFLIQYYNGEERAKGNILERFSAQQFPDLHSELNLSSLELGDSALYFCASSVANGLATATDTQYFGPGTRLTVL.

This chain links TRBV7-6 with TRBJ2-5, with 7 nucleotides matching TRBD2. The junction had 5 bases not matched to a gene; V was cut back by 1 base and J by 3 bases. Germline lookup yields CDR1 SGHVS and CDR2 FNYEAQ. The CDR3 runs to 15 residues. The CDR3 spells CASSLVGLPKETQYF. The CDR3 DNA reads TGTGCCAGCAGCTTAGTGGGACTACCGAAAGAGACCCAGTACTTC.